This TCR beta chain is drawn from a study of blood T cell repertoires in COVID-19. Whole-study context: Sites in the United States, Italy and Spain provided acute and convalescent COVID-19 samples. Nucleic acid was either cDNA or gDNA, and it came from T cells, B-cell-depleted T cells, or PBMCs.

Cohorts were based on clinical histories the participants reported. Germline trimming cut 4 bases from V and 0 bases from J; bases unmatched to any gene: 10. The CDR3 covers 19 residues. CDR1 and CDR2 from the germline V gene are MGHRA and YSYEKL. Original processing methods: Nucleated cell counts were estimated from reference gene primer amplification. Only in-frame clones appear in the TCRdb table, and some are missing; sequencing was by immunoSEQ multiplex PCR. That table furnishes V, J and clone size, whereas the DNA furnished D and trimming. Of around 200,000 clones listed, 89% are singletons. This rearrangement joins TRBV4-1 to TRBJ2-1; 12 bases agree with TRBD2. Sequencing used PBMCs or T cells enriched from blood (not recorded which). The source of this sequence is a woman aged 40 to 50 with acute COVID-19. Written as DNA, the CDR3 is TGCGCCAGCAGCCCTACGACTAGCGGGGGCCTGAGCTCCTACAATGAGCAGTTCTTC. Protein product: CASSPTTSGGLSSYNEQFF.